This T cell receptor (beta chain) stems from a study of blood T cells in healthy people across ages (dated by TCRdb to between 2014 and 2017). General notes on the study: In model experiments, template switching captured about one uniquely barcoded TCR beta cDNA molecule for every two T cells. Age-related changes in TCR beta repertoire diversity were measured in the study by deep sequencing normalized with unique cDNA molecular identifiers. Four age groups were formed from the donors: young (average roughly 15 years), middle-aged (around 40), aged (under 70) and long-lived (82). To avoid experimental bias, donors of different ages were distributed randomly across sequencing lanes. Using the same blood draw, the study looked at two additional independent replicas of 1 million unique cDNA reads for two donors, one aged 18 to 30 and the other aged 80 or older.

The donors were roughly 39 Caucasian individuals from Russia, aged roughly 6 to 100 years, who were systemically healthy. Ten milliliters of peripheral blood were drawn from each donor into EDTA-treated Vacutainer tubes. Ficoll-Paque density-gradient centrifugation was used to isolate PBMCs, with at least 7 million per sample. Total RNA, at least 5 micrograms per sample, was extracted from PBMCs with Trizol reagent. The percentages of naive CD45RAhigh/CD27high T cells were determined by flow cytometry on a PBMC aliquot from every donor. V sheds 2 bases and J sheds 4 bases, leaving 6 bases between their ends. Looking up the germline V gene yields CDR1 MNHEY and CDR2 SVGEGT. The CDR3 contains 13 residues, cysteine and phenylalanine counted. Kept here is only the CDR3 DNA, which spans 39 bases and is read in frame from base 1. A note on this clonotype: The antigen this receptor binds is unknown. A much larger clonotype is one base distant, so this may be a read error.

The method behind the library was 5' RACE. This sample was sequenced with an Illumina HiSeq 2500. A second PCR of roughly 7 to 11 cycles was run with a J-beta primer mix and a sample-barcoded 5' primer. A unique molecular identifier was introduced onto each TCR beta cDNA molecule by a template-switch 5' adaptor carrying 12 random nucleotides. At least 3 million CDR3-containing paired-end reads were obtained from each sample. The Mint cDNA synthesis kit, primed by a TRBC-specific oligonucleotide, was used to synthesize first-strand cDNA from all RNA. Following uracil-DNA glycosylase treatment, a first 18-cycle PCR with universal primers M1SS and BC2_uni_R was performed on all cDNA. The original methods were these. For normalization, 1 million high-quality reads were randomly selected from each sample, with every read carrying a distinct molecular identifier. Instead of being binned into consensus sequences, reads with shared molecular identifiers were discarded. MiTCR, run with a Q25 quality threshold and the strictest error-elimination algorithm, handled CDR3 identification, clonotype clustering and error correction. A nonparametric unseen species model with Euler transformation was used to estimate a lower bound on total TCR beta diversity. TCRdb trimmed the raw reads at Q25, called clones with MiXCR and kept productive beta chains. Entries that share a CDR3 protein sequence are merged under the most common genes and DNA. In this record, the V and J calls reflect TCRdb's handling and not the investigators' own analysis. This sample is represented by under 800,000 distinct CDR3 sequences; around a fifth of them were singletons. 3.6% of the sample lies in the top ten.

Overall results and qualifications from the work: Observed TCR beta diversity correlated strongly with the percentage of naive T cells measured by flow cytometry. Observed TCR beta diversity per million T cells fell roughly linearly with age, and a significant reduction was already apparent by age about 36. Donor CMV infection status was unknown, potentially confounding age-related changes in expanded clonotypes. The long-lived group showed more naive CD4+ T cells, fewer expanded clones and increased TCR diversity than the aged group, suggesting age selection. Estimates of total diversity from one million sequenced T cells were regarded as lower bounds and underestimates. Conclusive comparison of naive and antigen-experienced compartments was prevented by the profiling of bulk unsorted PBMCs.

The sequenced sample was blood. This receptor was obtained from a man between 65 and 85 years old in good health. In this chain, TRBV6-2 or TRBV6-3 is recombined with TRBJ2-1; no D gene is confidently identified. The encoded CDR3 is CASSYAAYNEQFF. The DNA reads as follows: TGTGCCAGCAGTTACGCGGCTTACAATGAGCAGTTCTTC.